In its sample, the clone carrying this T cell receptor (beta chain) was seen a few times. This sample stems from a study of T cell changes during pregnancy in multiple sclerosis. The data were produced by immunoSEQ multiplex PCR, yet TCRdb's version contains in-frame clones alone and is incomplete. This table holds some 60,000 clones, roughly 90% found once. The germline gives CDR1 LNHDA, CDR2 SQIVND (reference sequence). The CDR3 is 15 amino acids. The V gene lost 3 bases and the J gene lost 0 bases, with 9 bases spanning the gap. This material consisted of peripheral blood, taken before pregnancy. The chain joins TRBV19 to TRBJ2-4, with D possibly TRBD1 on 6 matching bases. The TCR originated in a female donor with multiple sclerosis, enrolled in a pregnancy study. CDR3 region: CASSIPRGAKNIQYF. CDR3 nucleotide sequence: TGTGCCAGTAGTATCCCCAGGGGAGCCAAAAACATTCAGTACTTC. The full variable domain, with the rest looked up from reference TRBV19 and TRBJ2-4, is DGGITQSPKYLFRKEGQNVTLSCEQNLNHDAMYWYRQDPGQGLRLIYYSQIVNDFQKGDIAEGYSVSREKKESFPLTVTSAQKNPTAFYLCASSIPRGAKNIQYFGAGTRLSVL.